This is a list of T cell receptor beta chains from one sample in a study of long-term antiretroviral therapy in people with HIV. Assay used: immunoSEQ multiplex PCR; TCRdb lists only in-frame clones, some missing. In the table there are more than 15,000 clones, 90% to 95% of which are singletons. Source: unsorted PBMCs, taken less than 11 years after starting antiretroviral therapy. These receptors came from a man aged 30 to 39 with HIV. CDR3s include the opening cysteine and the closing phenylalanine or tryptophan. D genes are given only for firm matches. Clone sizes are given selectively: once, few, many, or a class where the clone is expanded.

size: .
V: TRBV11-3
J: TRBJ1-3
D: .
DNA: TGTGCCAGCAGCCAGGGGTACGATTCTGGAAACACCATATATTTT
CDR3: CASSQGYDSGNTIYF

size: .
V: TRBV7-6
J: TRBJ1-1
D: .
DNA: TGTGCCAGCAGCTTAGCGCAGGGCATGAACACTGAAGCTTTCTTT
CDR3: CASSLAQGMNTEAFF

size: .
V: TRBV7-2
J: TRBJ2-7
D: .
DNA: TGTGCCAGCAGCCGATCTATGACATCAACCTACGAGCAGTACTTC
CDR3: CASSRSMTSTYEQYF

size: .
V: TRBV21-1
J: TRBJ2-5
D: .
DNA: TGTGCCAGCAGCAAAGTACGGGTTTGGGGGGCCCAAGAGACCCAGTACTTC
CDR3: CASSKVRVWGAQETQYF

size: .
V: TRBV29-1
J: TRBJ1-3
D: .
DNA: TGCAGCGCCCGGAGGCCCTCTGGAAACACCATATATTTT
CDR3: CSARRPSGNTIYF

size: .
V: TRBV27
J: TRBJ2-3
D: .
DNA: TGTGCCAGCAGCCCCAGCCCCCCAAGCACAGATACGCAGTATTTT
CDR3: CASSPSPPSTDTQYF

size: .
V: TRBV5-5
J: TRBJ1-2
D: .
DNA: TGTGCCAGCAGCGCGGATGGGGATTCCTATGGCTACACCTTC
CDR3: CASSADGDSYGYTF

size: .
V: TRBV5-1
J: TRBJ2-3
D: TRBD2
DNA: TGCGCCAGCAGCTTGGAGCGGGGGGGCAGCACAGATACGCAGTATTTT
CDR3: CASSLERGGSTDTQYF

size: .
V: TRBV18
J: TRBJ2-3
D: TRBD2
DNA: TGTGCCAGCTCACCTTTGACTAGCGGCACAGATACGCAGTATTTT
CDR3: CASSPLTSGTDTQYF

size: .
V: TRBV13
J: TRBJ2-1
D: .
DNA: TGTGCCAGCAGCCCCCCCTCAGGGGATGAGCAGTTCTTC
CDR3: CASSPPSGDEQFF

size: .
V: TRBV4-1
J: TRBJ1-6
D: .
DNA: TGCGCCAGCAGGGGGACGAGGGGTTCACCCCTCCACTTT
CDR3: CASRGTRGSPLHF

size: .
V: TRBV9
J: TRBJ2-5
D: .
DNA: TGTGCCAGCAGCTTCCGAGGGACTGCCCCCCAAGAGACCCAGTACTTC
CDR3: CASSFRGTAPQETQYF

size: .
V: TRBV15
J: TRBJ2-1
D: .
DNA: TGTGCCACCAGCAGAGATGTAGGGGTCTCCTACAATGAGCAGTTCTTC
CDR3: CATSRDVGVSYNEQFF

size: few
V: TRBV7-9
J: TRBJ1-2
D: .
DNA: TGTGCCACCCGCCGGGGGGACCATGGCTACACCTTC
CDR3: CATRRGDHGYTF

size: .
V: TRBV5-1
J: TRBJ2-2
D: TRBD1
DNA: TGCGCCAGCAGCTTCAGGGGGCAAAAGGGAAACACCGGGGAGCTGTTTTTT
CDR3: CASSFRGQKGNTGELFF

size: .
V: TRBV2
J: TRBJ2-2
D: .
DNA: TGTGCCAGCAGTGAAGCGCGGGCAGGGGGGACCGGGGAGCTGTTTTTT
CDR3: CASSEARAGGTGELFF

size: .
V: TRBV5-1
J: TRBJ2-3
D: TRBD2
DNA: TGCGCCAGCAGGACTAGCCTCAGCACAGATACGCAGTATTTT
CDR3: CASRTSLSTDTQYF

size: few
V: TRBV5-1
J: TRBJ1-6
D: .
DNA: TGCGCCAGCAGCTTGGGTGGTCGATCCTATAATTCACCCCTCCACTTT
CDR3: CASSLGGRSYNSPLHF

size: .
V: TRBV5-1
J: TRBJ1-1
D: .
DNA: TGCGCCAGCAGCCCTTTCGGTGCCCCCGACGGAAGAACTGAAGCTTTCTTT
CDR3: CASSPFGAPDGRTEAFF

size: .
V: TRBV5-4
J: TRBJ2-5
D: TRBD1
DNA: TGTGCCAGCAGCAAAACTAAGGACAGGCGGACCGAGACCCAGTACTTC
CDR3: CASSKTKDRRTETQYF

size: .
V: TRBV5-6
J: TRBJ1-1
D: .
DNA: TGTGCCAGCAGCTTGCGACGGATACTCATGAACACTGAAGCTTTCTTT
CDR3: CASSLRRILMNTEAFF

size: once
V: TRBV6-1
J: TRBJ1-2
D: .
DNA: TGTGCCAGCAGTGAAGGGGACTATGGCTACACCTTC
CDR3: CASSEGDYGYTF

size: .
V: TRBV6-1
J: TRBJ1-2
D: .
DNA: TGTGCCAGCAGCCGGGACCCGGTCAGGGGCTACACCTTC
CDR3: CASSRDPVRGYTF

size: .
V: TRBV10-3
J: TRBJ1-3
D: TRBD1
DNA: TGTGCCACCAATGACGGAGGACAGGGATCTGGAAACACCATATATTTT
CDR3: CATNDGGQGSGNTIYF

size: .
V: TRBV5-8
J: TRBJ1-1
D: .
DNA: TGTGCCAGCAGGTCCCCTCCGCGGACAAGAAATACTGAAGCTTTCTTT
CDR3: CASRSPPRTRNTEAFF

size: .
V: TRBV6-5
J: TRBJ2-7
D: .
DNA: TGTGCCAGCAGCTATGCCAAGGGGGGATACGAGCAGTACTTC
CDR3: CASSYAKGGYEQYF

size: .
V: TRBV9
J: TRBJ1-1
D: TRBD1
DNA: TGTGCCAGCAGCGTAGAGGAAGGGGGCGAAGCTTTCTTT
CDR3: CASSVEEGGEAFF

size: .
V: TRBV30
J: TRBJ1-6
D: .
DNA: TGTGCCTGGAGTGGAGAACGTTCACCCCTCCACTTT
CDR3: CAWSGERSPLHF

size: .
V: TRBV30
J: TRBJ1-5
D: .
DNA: TGTGCCTGGAGTGTTTCCGGGAGTAATAATCAGCCCCAGCATTTT
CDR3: CAWSVSGSNNQPQHF

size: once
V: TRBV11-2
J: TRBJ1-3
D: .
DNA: TGTGCCAGCAGCTTAGGTCGGGGAAACACCATATATTTT
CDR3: CASSLGRGNTIYF

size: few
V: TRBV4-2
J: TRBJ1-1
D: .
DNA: TGTGCCAGCAGCCAAGTTGTTCTGGGGGACACTGAAGCTTTCTTT
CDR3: CASSQVVLGDTEAFF

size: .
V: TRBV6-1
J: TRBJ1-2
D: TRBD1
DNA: TGTGCCAGCAGTGAAGGCCCCACTCTGACAGGGGCAGTTCATGGCTACACCTTC
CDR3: CASSEGPTLTGAVHGYTF

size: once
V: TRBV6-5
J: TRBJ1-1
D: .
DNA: TGTGCCAGCCGGGGCCGTCCGGGCATGAACACTGAAGCTTTCTTT
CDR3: CASRGRPGMNTEAFF

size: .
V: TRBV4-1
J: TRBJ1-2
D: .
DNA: TGCGCCAGCAGCCAAGAGGCGGGAACTAACTATGGCTACACCTTC
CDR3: CASSQEAGTNYGYTF

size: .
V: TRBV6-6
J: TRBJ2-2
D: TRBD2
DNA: TGTGCCAGCAGTTACCCCCCCCGGACTAGCACCGGGGAGCTGTTTTTT
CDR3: CASSYPPRTSTGELFF

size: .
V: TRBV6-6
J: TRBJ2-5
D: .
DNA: TGTGCCAGCAGCTCAAGAGGGGGTGAGAAGACCCAGTACTTC
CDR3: CASSSRGGEKTQYF

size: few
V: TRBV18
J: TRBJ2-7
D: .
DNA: TGTGCCAGCTCCCTTGATTACGAGCAGTACTTC
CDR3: CASSLDYEQYF

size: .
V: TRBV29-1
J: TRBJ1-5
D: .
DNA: TGCAGCGTTGTGTTCCAGCCCAATCAGCCCCAGCATTTT
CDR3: CSVVFQPNQPQHF

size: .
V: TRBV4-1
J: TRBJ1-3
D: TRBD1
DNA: TGCGCCAGCAGCCGATGGACAGGAACTGGAAACACCATATATTTT
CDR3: CASSRWTGTGNTIYF

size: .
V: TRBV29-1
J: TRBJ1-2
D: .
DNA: TGCAGCGTTGGAGGGATAGAGGATGGCTACACCTTC
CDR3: CSVGGIEDGYTF

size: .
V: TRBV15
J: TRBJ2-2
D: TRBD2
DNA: TGTGCCACCAGCGGAGGACTAGCAGACACCGGGGAGCTGTTTTTT
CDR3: CATSGGLADTGELFF

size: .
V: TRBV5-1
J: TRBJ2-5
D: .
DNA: TGCGCCAGCAGCTTGTTTGAGGGGGTAGGGGAGACCCAGTACTTC
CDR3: CASSLFEGVGETQYF

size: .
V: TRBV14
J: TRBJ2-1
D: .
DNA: TGTGCCAGCAGCCCCGCAAGGACAGCCCTTCCATACAATGAGCAGTTCTTC
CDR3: CASSPARTALPYNEQFF

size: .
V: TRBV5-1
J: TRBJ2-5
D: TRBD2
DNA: TGCGCCAGCAGCTTGGTGCTAGCGGGGGCAGCGGCAGAGACCCAGTACTTC
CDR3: CASSLVLAGAAAETQYF

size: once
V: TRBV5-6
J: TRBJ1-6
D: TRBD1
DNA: TGTGCCAGCAGCCGGGACAGGGGTGTGGGATCACCCCTCCACTTT
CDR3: CASSRDRGVGSPLHF

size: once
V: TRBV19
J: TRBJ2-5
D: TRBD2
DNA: TGTGCCAGTAGTGGACTAGCGGGGGAGACCCAGTACTTC
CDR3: CASSGLAGETQYF

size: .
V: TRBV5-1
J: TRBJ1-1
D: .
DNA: TGCGCCAGCAGCTTGGGTGGCAAGGTGGGCGACACTGAAGCTTTCTTT
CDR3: CASSLGGKVGDTEAFF

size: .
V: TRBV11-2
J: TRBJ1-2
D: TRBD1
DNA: TGTGCCAGCAGCTTCACTGGATCTCAGGGGGCCTCGTATGGCTACACCTTC
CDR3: CASSFTGSQGASYGYTF

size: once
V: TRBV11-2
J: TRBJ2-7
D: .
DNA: TGTGCCAGCAGCTTATCAACTACCTACGAGCAGTACTTC
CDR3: CASSLSTTYEQYF

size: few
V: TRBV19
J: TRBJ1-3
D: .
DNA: TGTGCCAGCACCAAGCAGGTCGGTCGGACAAGTCGAGGAAACACCATATATTTT
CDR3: CASTKQVGRTSRGNTIYF

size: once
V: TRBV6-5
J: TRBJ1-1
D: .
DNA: TGTGCCAGCACCCCTAACACTGAAGCTTTCTTT
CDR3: CASTPNTEAFF

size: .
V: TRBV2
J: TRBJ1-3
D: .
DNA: TGTGCCAGCAGTGAGGGGGACCTTATCCTCTACTCTGGAAACACCATATATTTT
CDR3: CASSEGDLILYSGNTIYF

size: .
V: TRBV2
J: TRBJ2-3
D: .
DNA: TGTGCCAGCAGTGACAGTCTGGCAGGGGGCACAGATACGCAGTATTTT
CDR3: CASSDSLAGGTDTQYF

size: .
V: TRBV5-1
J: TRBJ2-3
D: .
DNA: TGCGCCAGCAGCCCTCTAGGACAGCCAGATACGCAGTATTTT
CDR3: CASSPLGQPDTQYF

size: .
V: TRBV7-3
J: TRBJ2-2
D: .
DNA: TGTGCCAGCAGCTCGGGCGGGGAGCTGTTTTTT
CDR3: CASSSGGELFF

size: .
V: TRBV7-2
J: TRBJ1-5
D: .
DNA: TGTGCCAGCAGCTTAAGGAGTAATCAGCCCCAGCATTTT
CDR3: CASSLRSNQPQHF

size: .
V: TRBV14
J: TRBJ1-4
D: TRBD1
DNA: TGTGCCAGCAGCCAAAACCAGGGGGCGAGTGGTGAAAAACTGTTTTTT
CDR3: CASSQNQGASGEKLFF

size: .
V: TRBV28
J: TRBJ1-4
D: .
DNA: TGTGCCAGCGTGCAGGGAGGAGAGGAAAAACTGTTTTTT
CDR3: CASVQGGEEKLFF

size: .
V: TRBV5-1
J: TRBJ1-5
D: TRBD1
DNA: TGCGCCAGCAGCGCCGGGACAGGGGGTCAGCCCCAGCATTTT
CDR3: CASSAGTGGQPQHF

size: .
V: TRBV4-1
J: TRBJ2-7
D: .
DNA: TGCGCCAGCAGCCAGGACCCCAGTCAGGCAGCCTACGAGCAGTACTTC
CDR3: CASSQDPSQAAYEQYF